The 21 T cell receptor beta chains reported below all come from one sample, sequenced in a study of tumor-infiltrating lymphocytes in primary liver carcinoma. Total RNA (approximately 450 ng) served as template for TCR beta cDNA synthesis primed by a constant-region primer. What produced the TCR beta libraries was three nested multiplex PCR rounds using slightly modified ARM-PCR. It was with TRBV1-TRBV30 forward primers and a C-beta reverse primer that the first two PCR rounds were run, at about 10 cycles each. TCRdb called the multiplex PCR reads again in MiXCR, with one record for every CDR3 protein. Of tens of thousands of distinct CDR3 sequences listed, over 75% are singletons. Co-extraction of RNA and DNA was performed on about 19-31 mg of unsorted bulk tissue. The source material was liver tumor tissue from sampling region 2. Described subset: tumor region T2, inferior pole. Every receptor here comes from a woman aged 25 to 39 with primary liver carcinoma and hepatitis B virus infection.

The J gene is TRBJ1-4, the V gene TRBV5-4; D is ambiguous. V was cut by 4 bases and J by 2 bases, with 12 bases left in between. CDR3 length: 15 residues. Per the germline V gene, CDR1 is SGHNT and CDR2 is YYREEE (reference sequence). In DNA, the CDR3 is TGTGCCAGCAGCGCCGAAGTTGGTACTAATGAAAAACTGTTTTTT. It yields the protein CASSAEVGTNEKLFF.

This clonotype is medium-sized. This sequence joins TRBV28 and TRBJ2-7, with 8 bases fitting TRBD2. This CDR3 has 15 residues. V dropped 5 bases and J dropped 3; count of bases not matched to a gene: 9. Looked up from germline, CDR1 is MDHEN and CDR2 is SYDVKM. The CDR3 spells CASSAFGGADYEQYF. DNA for the CDR3: TGTGCCAGCAGTGCCTTCGGGGGGGCCGACTACGAGCAGTACTTC.

The chain has TRBV6-5 and TRBJ2-2; 8 bases match TRBD1. V dropped 10 bases and J dropped 8; count of bases not matched to a gene: 15. Germline loops: CDR1 MNHEY, CDR2 SVGAGI. This CDR3 region has 15 residues. The CDR3 protein is CANTPRTGFTGELFF. The CDR3 region has the DNA TGTGCCAACACTCCGCGGACAGGGTTCACAGGGGAGCTGTTTTTT.

As concerns this clonotype: A junction boundary mismatches the germline segment, possibly from a read error. The chain uses TRBV7-8 and TRBJ2-7, with 12 bases aligning to TRBD2. The CDR3 spans 15 residues. The germline V gene encodes CDR1 SGHVS and CDR2 FQNEAQ. CDR3 in DNA: TGTTCCAGCAGTAGGACTAGCGGGGCTAACTACGAGCAGTACTTC. Translated, it gives CSSSRTSGANYEQYF.

In regard to this clonotype: An end of the junction differs from the germline gene, which may be a read error. The chain recombines TRBV4-3 with TRBJ2-3; possibly TRBD1 for D (6 bases). This CDR3 is built from 18 residues. Germline V gene lookup returns CDR1 LGHNA and CDR2 YSLEER. The CDR3 sequence is CASSQDAGTPILADTLYF. The CDR3 nucleotides are TGTGCCAGCAGCCAAGATGCAGGGACACCTATACTCGCAGATACGCTGTATTTT.

The V and J genes are TRBV11-3 and TRBJ2-1; 11 bases match TRBD2. The CDR3 consists of 15 residues. Germline CDR1 SGHNT, CDR2 YENEEA. V was clipped by 5 bases and J by 8 bases; unmatched bases: 8. CDR3 in DNA: TGTGCCAGCAGCCGAGTAGCGGGGGGGATGTATGAGCAGTTCTTC. Translating it yields CASSRVAGGMYEQFF. The whole variable domain, remainder taken from reference TRBV11-3 and TRBJ2-1, is EAGVVQSPRYKIIEKKQPVAFWCNPISGHNTLYWYLQNLGQGPELLIRYENEEAVDDSQLPKDRFSAERLKGVDSTLKIQPAELGDSAVYLCASSRVAGGMYEQFFGPGTRLTVL.

With respect to this clonotype: A read error may produce the germline difference seen at one junction end. The rearrangement uses TRBV7-6 and TRBJ2-7, with TRBD2 identical over 7 bases. The CDR3 consists of 14 residues. Germline CDR1 reads SGHVS; CDR2 reads FNYEAQ. The CDR3: CDSSLGGSLNEQYF. CDR3 DNA: TGTGACAGCAGCTTAGGCGGGAGTCTAAACGAGCAGTACTTC.

Notes on this clonotype: Since no conserved phenylalanine or tryptophan closes the CDR3, a read error is the likely cause. Because the CDR3's place on the DNA is in doubt, the DNA is left out and the CDR3 is given as listed by TCRdb. The genes are TRBV7-9 and TRBJ2-1; the table's D call TRBD2 went unverified against the DNA. From its first to its last residue, the CDR3 has 14 amino acids. Germline CDR1 SEHNR, CDR2 FQNEAQ (reference sequence). This CDR3 is CASSLDLAGGMQCS.

The genes are TRBV11-2 and TRBJ1-4, with a possible D match to TRBD1 (5 bases). From germline, CDR1 is SGHAT and CDR2 FQNNGV. The CDR3 extends over 12 amino acids. CDR3 DNA: TGTAGCAGCAGCCCCTGGAGGGGAAAACTGTTTTTT. It yields the protein CSSSPWRGKLFF.

In the case of this clonotype: At one end the junction does not follow the germline gene, possibly because of a read error. The gene calls are TRBV7-8 and TRBJ2-7; 8 bases are shared with TRBD1. The CDR3 totals 15 residues. Looked up from germline, CDR1 is SGHVS and CDR2 is FQNEAQ. The CDR3 DNA sequence: TGCGCCAGCAACTACCCGGGACAGGTGCTCTACAAGCAGTACTTC. Amino acid sequence: CASNYPGQVLYKQYF.

As concerns this clonotype: The final CDR3 position lacks the conserved phenylalanine or tryptophan, pointing to a likely read error. This chain links TRBV4-2 with TRBJ2-7; no definite D call. This CDR3 contains 14 residues. Trimming took off 5 bases at V and 7 bases at J, with 18 bases between the two ends. The germline CDR1 and CDR2 sequences are LGHNA and YNFKEQ. The DNA of the CDR3 is TGTGCCAGCAGCTTAGGGCCCTATATCTATGAGCAGTACCTC. It is translated as CASSLGPYIYEQYL.

Comment on this clonotype: At one of its ends the junction is not consistent with the germline gene, which may arise from a read error. The J gene is TRBJ2-1, the V gene TRBV6-5; D possibly corresponds to TRBD2 (6 bases). This CDR3 contains 15 residues. The germline V gene encodes CDR1 MNHEY and CDR2 SVGAGI. CDR3 residues: CASSRDWSSYDEQLF. CDR3 sequence (DNA): TGTGCCAGCAGTAGGGACTGGAGCTCCTACGATGAACAGTTATTC.

This clonotype was detected once. The chain links TRBV4-3 to TRBJ2-3, with 12 bases aligning to TRBD2. The CDR3 has 18 residues. With 11 bases clipped from V and 3 bases from J, the junction kept 18 bases outside the gene matches. Per the germline V gene, CDR1 is LGHNA and CDR2 is YSLEER. The CDR3 here is CAGGQEGLAGGPTDTQYF. The CDR3 DNA is TGCGCCGGCGGCCAAGAAGGCCTAGCGGGAGGGCCAACAGATACGCAGTATTTT.

The chain couples TRBV11-2 to TRBJ2-5; D unclear. The CDR3 loop spans 11 amino acids. Germline V gene data show CDR1 as SGHAT and CDR2 as FQNNGV. V lost 5 bases and J 5 bases, leaving 6 bases between the germline ends. The CDR3 nucleotides are TGTGCCAGCAGCCAGAGCGAGACCCAGTACTTC. This sequence encodes CASSQSETQYF.

This clonotype was counted a single time. The junction does not match germline at one end; this may be a read error. This chain links TRBV11-1 with TRBJ2-7; TRBD2 might be the D (5 bases). The CDR3 is made up of 14 amino acids. Per the germline V gene, CDR1 is SGHAT and CDR2 is FQDESV (reference sequence). Written as DNA, the CDR3 is TGTTCCAGTAGCTTAGCGACGGCCTCCTACGAACAGTACTTC. It encodes CSSSLATASYEQYF.

This chain links TRBV7-2 with TRBJ1-4; D is uncertain. Trimming removed 3 bases from V and 8 bases from J, with 10 bases in between. The germline V gene has CDR1 SGHTA and CDR2 FQGNSA. CDR3 size: 13 residues. CDR3 amino acids: CASSFYVEEKLFF. CDR3 DNA: TGTGCCAGCAGCTTCTATGTAGAGGAAAAACTGTTTTTT.

A remark on this clonotype: At one end the junction does not follow the germline gene, possibly because of a read error. V usage is TRBV6-2 or TRBV6-3 and J usage is TRBJ2-7, with D perhaps TRBD2 (5 bases). This CDR3 contains 13 residues. CDR1 and CDR2 (germline): MNHEY, SVGEGT. CDR3 sequence reads: CSSSSTEVGEQYF. CDR3 sequence (DNA): TGTTCCAGCAGTAGCACGGAGGTAGGGGAGCAGTACTTC.

The chain employs TRBV4-3 and TRBJ2-7; the D is unclear. Germline assignment: CDR1 LGHNA and CDR2 YSLEER. V was cut by 1 base and J by 5 bases, with 24 bases left in between. This CDR3 has 18 amino acids. The CDR3 loop reads CASSQAVTDGHISNEQYF. Here the CDR3 DNA reads TGCGCCAGCAGCCAAGCTGTGACGGATGGTCACATTAGCAACGAGCAGTACTTC.

Worth noting for this clonotype: Relative to the germline gene, one junction end is altered; a read error may explain this. The genes are TRBV28 and TRBJ2-4; 8 positions agree with TRBD2. Germline CDR1 MDHEN, CDR2 SYDVKM. CDR3 length: 15 residues. In DNA form, the CDR3 reads TGTGGCAGCAGTTTATGGGCGGGAGGCAAAAACATACAGTACTTC. Protein product: CGSSLWAGGKNIQYF.

The V gene is TRBV6-6, the J gene TRBJ2-3; no firm D call. This CDR3 has 17 residues. Germline V gene lookup returns CDR1 MNHNY and CDR2 SVGAGI (reference sequence). V lost 2 bases to trimming and J lost 0 bases, with 15 bases between them. This chain's CDR3 is CASSYLTGTRSTDTQYF. The CDR3 coding sequence is TGTGCCAGCAGTTACCTGACCGGAACTCGAAGCACAGATACGCAGTATTTT.

This chain joins TRBV28 and TRBJ1-6; D not resolved. The CDR3 has 14 residues. Looked up from germline, CDR1 is MDHEN and CDR2 is SYDVKM. With 8 bases removed from V and 9 bases from J, the gap between germline ends came to 17 bases. In DNA form, the CDR3 reads TGTGCCAGCCGTGGGCTATCCGGAGGTTCACCCCTCCACTTT. Its translation is CASRGLSGGSPLHF.